Listed below are T cell receptor beta chains from one sample, sequenced in a study of PD-1 blockade in classical Hodgkin lymphoma. TCRdb's copy holds only in-frame clones and misses some; the assay was immunoSEQ multiplex PCR. Of more than 50,000 clones listed, over 55% were seen once; the top ten hold approximately 9%. The source material was peripheral blood mononuclear cells (PBMCs), sampled before the second cycle of nivolumab. The receptors shown here come from a human donor with classical Hodgkin lymphoma. CDR3s include the opening cysteine and the closing phenylalanine or tryptophan. The D gene is left open where the match is weak. Clone sizes are given selectively: once, few, many, or a class where the clone is expanded.

TRBV7-9,once,TRBJ1-1,NA,TGTGCCACCAGGGATCAGGGAGGGGACACTGAAGCTTTCTTT,CATRDQGGDTEAFF
TRBV7-2,few,TRBJ2-2,TRBD2,TGTGCCAGCAGCGAGGGGGGACTAGCGGGATACACCGGGGAGCTGTTTTTT,CASSEGGLAGYTGELFF
TRBV10-3,NA,TRBJ1-1,TRBD1,TGTGCCATCAGTGAGTCGGACAGGCCGAACACTGAAGCTTTCTTT,CAISESDRPNTEAFF
TRBV10-2,NA,TRBJ2-3,NA,TGCGCCAGCAGTGAGATAGCCCTCGGTGATACGCAGTATTTT,CASSEIALGDTQYF
TRBV6-5,NA,TRBJ1-2,TRBD1,TGTGCCAGCAGGGGCGGACAGGGAACGAGCTATGGCTACACCTTC,CASRGGQGTSYGYTF
TRBV5-4,NA,TRBJ2-7,NA,TGTGCCAGCAGCTTGGCCGGGTCCTACGAGCAGTACTTC,CASSLAGSYEQYF
TRBV27,few,TRBJ2-2,NA,TGTGCCAGCAGTCGCCACACCATTGACGGACCCGGGGAGCTGTTTTTT,CASSRHTIDGPGELFF
TRBV27,once,TRBJ2-6,NA,TGTGCCAGCAGATTACAGGGAGCTGGGGCCAACGTCCTGACTTTC,CASRLQGAGANVLTF
TRBV5-6,many,TRBJ2-7,NA,TGTGCCAGCAGCTTCCCCCGGGACCTTCGAAACGAGCAGTACTTC,CASSFPRDLRNEQYF
TRBV5-6,NA,TRBJ1-3,NA,TGTGCCAGCAGGCCTCAACAGGGTTACGGAAACACCATATATTTT,CASRPQQGYGNTIYF
TRBV5-4,NA,TRBJ1-2,TRBD1,TGTGCCAGCAGCTCGTGGACAGGGGCGTCACTCTATGGCTACACCTTC,CASSSWTGASLYGYTF
TRBV9,NA,TRBJ2-7,NA,TGTGCCAGCAGCCCGAGGGCAGGGTCCACCTACGAGCAGTACTTC,CASSPRAGSTYEQYF
TRBV2,NA,TRBJ1-5,TRBD1,TGTGCCAGCAGTTCTGTACAGGGGTATAGCAATCAGCCCCAGCATTTT,CASSSVQGYSNQPQHF
TRBV4-1,NA,TRBJ1-2,TRBD1,TGCGCCAGCAGCCAAGAAGGGACAGGCGACATCTATGGCTACACCTTC,CASSQEGTGDIYGYTF
TRBV6-5,NA,TRBJ1-2,TRBD1,TGTGCCAGCAGTTCGCAGGGGGGGGACTATGGCTACACCTTC,CASSSQGGDYGYTF
TRBV19,NA,TRBJ2-7,NA,TGTGCCAGTAGGGAGAAGGACAGAAACGAGCAGTACTTC,CASREKDRNEQYF
TRBV6-5,once,TRBJ1-1,NA,TGTGCCAGCAGCTTAACCGGACTCATGAACACTGAAGCTTTCTTT,CASSLTGLMNTEAFF
TRBV29-1,NA,TRBJ2-5,TRBD2,TGCAGCGTCAACGGGAGGAACCAAGGGACCCAGTACTTC,CSVNGRNQGTQYF
TRBV6-1,NA,TRBJ2-1,NA,TGTGCCAGCAGTCCTCCCGACTGGAACAATGAGCAGTTCTTC,CASSPPDWNNEQFF
TRBV19,NA,TRBJ2-7,TRBD1,TGTGCCACTTCGACAGGGATTGCCTACGAGCAGTACTTC,CATSTGIAYEQYF
TRBV5-1,few,TRBJ1-2,NA,TGCGCCAGCAGCTTGGGTAGGACAGTCTCCTATGGCTACACCTTC,CASSLGRTVSYGYTF
TRBV21-1,NA,TRBJ2-7,NA,TGTGCCAGCTTCCGAGGGGACAGGGTCTACGAGCAGTACTTC,CASFRGDRVYEQYF
TRBV11-2,NA,TRBJ2-7,NA,TGTGCCAGCAGCTTAACCCTGAGTGGGTCCTACGAGCAGTACTTC,CASSLTLSGSYEQYF
TRBV7-7,NA,TRBJ1-6,NA,TGTGCCAGCAGCTTAGGGGAGGGTTCACCCCTCCACTTT,CASSLGEGSPLHF
TRBV6-4,NA,TRBJ2-1,TRBD2,TGTGCCAGCAGTGTGCGAGCGGGGGGCCGAAGCTCCTACAATGAGCAGTTCTTC,CASSVRAGGRSSYNEQFF